One and the same sample provided the 21 T cell receptor beta chains below, sequenced in a study of response to subunit inactivated influenza vaccine. One entry per CDR3 protein results from TCRdb running MiXCR on the RT-PCR reads. The data hold fewer than 750,000 distinct CDR3 sequences, with approximately 15% observed a single time. The sequences come from PBMCs from blood, collected less than 13 days after vaccination. These receptors all come from a middle-aged man who received an inactivated influenza vaccine.

The chain links TRBV29-1 to TRBJ2-2, with D perhaps TRBD2 (6 bases). The V end was cut by 7 bases, the J end by 2 bases, with 14 bases between. The CDR3 contains 14 residues. The germline V gene has CDR1 SQVTM and CDR2 ANQGSEA. The CDR3 sequence: CSARAGLNTGELFF. The DNA of the CDR3 is TGCAGCGCCCGGGCGGGACTCAACACCGGGGAGCTGTTTTTT.

The chain couples TRBV7-2 to TRBJ2-6; the D gene is possibly TRBD1 (6 bases). The CDR3 runs to 16 residues. With 2 bases removed from V and 2 bases from J, the gap between germline ends came to 10 bases. In germline, CDR1 is SGHTA, CDR2 FQGNSA. This CDR3 is CASSLTGYPGANVLTF. CDR3 nucleotides: TGTGCCAGCAGCTTAACAGGGTACCCTGGGGCCAACGTCCTGACTTTC.

The gene calls are TRBV12-3 or TRBV12-4 and TRBJ1-4; D gene uncertain. CDR3 size: 14 residues. V lost 3 bases and J 4 bases, leaving 9 bases between the germline ends. DNA of the CDR3: TGTGCCAGCAGTTTGTCCAGACATAATGAAAAACTGTTTTTT. This sequence encodes CASSLSRHNEKLFF.

Ten or more counts support this clonotype. This rearrangement joins TRBV5-1 to TRBJ2-2, with 7 bases that match TRBD1. After removal of 0 bases from V and 11 bases from J, the junction contained 7 bases not matched to a gene. Germline-derived CDR1 and CDR2 are SGHRS and YFSETQ. The CDR3 has 14 amino acids. This chain's CDR3 is CASSLGDSPNELFF. DNA for the CDR3: TGCGCCAGCAGCTTGGGGGACAGCCCCAACGAGCTGTTTTTT.

This clonotype was seen once. The J gene is TRBJ2-6, the V gene TRBV5-1, with D maybe TRBD2 (6 bases). Between the trimmed V and J ends, which lost 4 bases and 0 bases, there was a span of 14 bases. Looked up from germline, CDR1 is SGHRS and CDR2 is YFSETQ. There are 17 residues in the CDR3. In DNA, the CDR3 is TGCGCCAGCAGCCTCGGGACTGAGTACTCTGGGGCCAACGTCCTGACTTTC. Translated: CASSLGTEYSGANVLTF. The full variable domain, in which reference TRBV5-1 and TRBJ2-6 provide the parts outside the CDR3, is KAGVTQTPRYLIKTRGQQVTLSCSPISGHRSVSWYQQTPGQGLQFLFEYFSETQRNKGNFPGRFSGRQFSNSRSEMNVSTLELGDSALYLCASSLGTEYSGANVLTFGAGSRLTVL.

The genes are TRBV28 and TRBJ1-2; D not certain. Germline CDR1 is MDHEN and CDR2 is SYDVKM. V was pared by 5 bases and J by 4 bases, with 11 bases between. CDR3 length: 13 amino acids. CDR3 bases: TGTGCCAGCAGTGCGCCGGGTTCCTATGGCTACACCTTC. Translated: CASSAPGSYGYTF.

The V gene is TRBV20-1, the J gene TRBJ2-1, with 12 bases lining up with TRBD2. The CDR3 has 16 residues. CDR1 is DFQATT and CDR2 is SNEGSKA in the germline V gene (reference sequence). Unmatched junction bases numbered 9, after V lost 2 bases and J lost 7 bases. The CDR3 DNA is TGCAGTGCTAGACGGACTAGCGGGATTCATGTGAATGAGCAGTTCTTC. Its translation is CSARRTSGIHVNEQFF.

There are a few counts of this clonotype. The chain has TRBV18 and TRBJ2-1, with D perhaps TRBD1 or TRBD2 (5 bases each). Germline V lookup: CDR1 KGHSH, CDR2 LQKENI. V dropped 5 bases and J dropped 4 bases, with 27 bases sitting between them. The CDR3 runs 19 residues. Here the CDR3 DNA reads TGTGCCAGCTCATCTCTAACACCGGGGCGAAAAAAGGTATACAATGAGCAGTTCTTC. Translated: CASSSLTPGRKKVYNEQFF.

The chain links TRBV14 to TRBJ2-5; no firm D call. The CDR3 consists of 15 residues. The V and J ends lost 0 bases and 7 bases respectively, with 15 bases between them. CDR1 SGHDN and CDR2 FVKESK come from the germline V gene. The DNA of the CDR3 is TGTGCCAGCAGCCAAGACAGGAGCCGGTCCACGACCCAGTACTTC. It encodes CASSQDRSRSTTQYF.

In this sample, this clonotype turned up a few times. This chain uses TRBV7-8 with TRBJ2-2; D is perhaps TRBD2 (5 bases). V gave up 10 bases and J gave up 4 bases, with 16 bases separating them. The germline CDR1 and CDR2 sequences are SGHVS and FQNEAQ. The length of the CDR3 is 14 residues. CDR3 coding DNA: TGTGCCACCAAGAGGGCGGAAACCACCGGGGAGCTGTTTTTT. It encodes CATKRAETTGELFF.

The chain recombines TRBV4-2 with TRBJ2-6, with D unclear. This CDR3 is built from 17 residues. V was trimmed by 0 bases and J by 0 bases, leaving 9 bases between them. The germline V gene has CDR1 LGHNA and CDR2 YNFKEQ. In DNA form, the CDR3 reads TGTGCCAGCAGCCAAGAAGACACCTCCTCTGGGGCCAACGTCCTGACTTTC. The encoded protein is CASSQEDTSSGANVLTF.

This clonotype was recorded a few times. V and J are TRBV6-5 and TRBJ2-3, with D possibly called TRBD1 or TRBD2 (6 bases each). Trimming removed 0 bases from V and 4 bases from J, with 14 bases in between. Germline CDR1 is MNHEY and CDR2 is SVGAGI. The CDR3 sequence is 16 residues long. CDR3 sequence (DNA): TGTGCCAGCAGTTACTCGACCGGGGGCGGGTCAGATACGCAGTATTTT. Residues: CASSYSTGGGSDTQYF.

The rearrangement links TRBV4-2 to TRBJ2-3, with TRBD2 matching 11 bases. Germline lookup yields CDR1 LGHNA and CDR2 YNFKEQ. This CDR3 region has 18 residues. Germline trimming cut 2 bases from V and 2 bases from J; bases unmatched to any gene: 9. CDR3 amino acids: CASSQNLRTSGYTDTQYF. In DNA, the CDR3 is TGTGCCAGCAGCCAAAATCTTCGGACTAGCGGGTACACAGATACGCAGTATTTT.

CDR3 amino acids: CSAQTGGLGQPQHF. DNA for the CDR3: TGCAGTGCTCAAACAGGGGGCTTGGGTCAGCCCCAGCATTTT. The rearrangement uses TRBV20-1 and TRBJ1-5, with 9 bases that match TRBD1. CDR3 size: 14 residues. V dropped 5 bases and J dropped 6; count of bases not matched to a gene: 8. Germline V gene lookup returns CDR1 DFQATT and CDR2 SNEGSKA (reference sequence).

The chain employs TRBV24-1 and TRBJ2-1, with 10 bases that match TRBD1. V shed 12 bases, J shed 8 bases, and the junction held 12 bases outside the gene matches. The germline V gene has CDR1 KGHDR and CDR2 SFDVKD. The CDR3 spans 14 residues. DNA for the CDR3: TGTGCCGTCTCACCGGGACAGGGGTTCTATGAGCAGTTCTTC. Translating it yields CAVSPGQGFYEQFF.

Only a few counts were recorded for this clonotype. This chain links TRBV12-3 or TRBV12-4 with TRBJ1-2; tentative D call: TRBD1 (5 bases). The CDR3 is 12 residues long. Trimming shortened V by 4 bases and J by 7 bases, and 10 bases separated the two germline ends. The CDR3 loop reads CASSSGTSGYTF. CDR3 DNA sequence: TGTGCCAGCAGTTCCGGGACGTCTGGCTACACCTTC.

This clonotype was detected only a few times. The CDR3 is CAGGSTRTYEQYF. CDR3 sequence (DNA): TGTGCCGGAGGGTCGACGCGAACCTACGAGCAGTACTTC. V usage is TRBV6-1 and J usage is TRBJ2-7; D is possibly TRBD2 (6 bases). The V gene's germline CDR1 is MNHNS and CDR2 SASEGT. The CDR3 has 13 amino acids. Trimming stripped 11 bases from V and 2 bases from J, with 16 bases between.

This clonotype came up many times. The chain is built from TRBV29-1 and TRBJ1-3; D may be TRBD1 (6 bases). Germline CDR1 SQVTM, CDR2 ANQGSEA. The CDR3 runs to 11 residues. Trimming removed 6 bases at V and 4 bases at J, with 7 bases between. CDR3 in DNA: TGCAGCGTCGGACAGGGAAACACCATATATTTT. Translated: CSVGQGNTIYF.

V and J are TRBV15 and TRBJ2-1, with 15 bases aligning to TRBD2. The CDR3 runs 21 residues. The J segment lost 4 bases and the V segment lost 5 bases, leaving 18 bases of the junction unmatched. CDR1 and CDR2 from the germline V gene are LNHNV and YYDKDF (reference sequence). The CDR3 nucleotides are TGTGCCACCAGCGCCCGGTCGCTACAGGGACTAGCGGGGGGATCGTACAATGAGCAGTTCTTC. It encodes CATSARSLQGLAGGSYNEQFF.

This clonotype was observed a handful of times. V usage is TRBV15 and J usage is TRBJ2-3; 15 nucleotides align to TRBD2. Germline CDR1 reads LNHNV; CDR2 reads YYDKDF (reference sequence). The CDR3 contains 19 residues. Trimming removed 0 bases from V and 4 bases from J; junction bases left unmatched: 8. CDR3 nucleotides: TGTGCCACCAGCAGAGACCTACGGACTAGCGGGAGGGCCCCAGATACGCAGTATTTT. Encoded protein: CATSRDLRTSGRAPDTQYF.

This clonotype has ten or more counts. The V gene is TRBV7-2, the J gene TRBJ2-3; 7 bases agree with TRBD2. Germline V gene data show CDR1 as SGHTA and CDR2 as FQGNSA. CDR3 size: 14 residues. V lost 5 bases, J lost 5 bases, and 7 bases stayed unmatched. The CDR3 DNA reads TGTGCCAGCAGCATAAGCGGGGTGGTAGATACGCAGTATTTT. This codes for CASSISGVVDTQYF.